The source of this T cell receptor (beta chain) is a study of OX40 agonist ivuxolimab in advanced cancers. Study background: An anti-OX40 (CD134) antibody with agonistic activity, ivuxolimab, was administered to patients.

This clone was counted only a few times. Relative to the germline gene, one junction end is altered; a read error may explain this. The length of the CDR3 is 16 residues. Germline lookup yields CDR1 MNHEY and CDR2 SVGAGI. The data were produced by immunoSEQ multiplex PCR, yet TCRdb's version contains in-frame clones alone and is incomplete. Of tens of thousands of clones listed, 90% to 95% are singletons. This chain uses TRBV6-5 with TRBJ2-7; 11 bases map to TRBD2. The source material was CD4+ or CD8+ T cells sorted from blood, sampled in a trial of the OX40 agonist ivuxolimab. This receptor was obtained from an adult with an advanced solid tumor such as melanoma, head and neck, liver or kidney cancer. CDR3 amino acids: CASSYSPRLAGMPVHF. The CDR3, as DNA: TGTGCCAGCAGTTACTCCCCCAGACTAGCGGGAATGCCGGTGCACTTC.